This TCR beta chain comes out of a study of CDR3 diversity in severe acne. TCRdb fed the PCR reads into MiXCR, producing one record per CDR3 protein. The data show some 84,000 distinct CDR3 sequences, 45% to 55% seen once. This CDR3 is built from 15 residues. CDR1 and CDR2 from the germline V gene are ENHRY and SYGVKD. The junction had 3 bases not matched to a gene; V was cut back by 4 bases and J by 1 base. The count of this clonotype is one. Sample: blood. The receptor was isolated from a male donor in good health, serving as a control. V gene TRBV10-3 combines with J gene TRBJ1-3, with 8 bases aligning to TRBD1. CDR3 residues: CAISAGQGSGNTIYF. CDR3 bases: TGTGCCATCAGTGCAGGACAGGGATCTGGAAACACCATATATTTT.